This T cell receptor beta chain is drawn from a study of beta chain features in type 1 diabetes. The authors reverse transcribed all of the isolated RNA, so sequencing captured expressed TCRB transcripts. This table comes from immunoSEQ multiplex PCR, and its TCRdb copy is limited to in-frame clones, with some not included. The data contain 110,000 to 150,000 clones, 6.9% of them singletons. Sorting produced populations that all topped 95% purity. CDR3 length: 16 residues. V shed 4 bases and J shed 9 bases, with 25 bases lying between them. CDR1 SGHTA and CDR2 FQGNSA come from the germline V gene. The V gene is TRBV7-2, the J gene TRBJ2-7, with D tentatively TRBD2 (8 bases). The TCR sequence derives from a woman in her thirties in good health. The sequenced material came from central memory CD4+ T cells from blood. CDR3 sequence (DNA): TGTGCCAGCAGCTCGGGGGGGACAGCACATCGCCAACGGCAGTACTTC. Translation gives CASSSGGTAHRQRQYF.